Sequencing of this TCR beta chain was carried out in a study of response to subunit inactivated influenza vaccine. Broader study findings: The authors suggested that few new T cells are recruited per seasonal influenza vaccination.

This clonotype occurred many times. Its target is unknown. TCRdb re-called the RT-PCR reads with MiXCR, one entry per CDR3 protein. The sample has about 530,000 distinct CDR3 sequences; 13% are singletons. From germline, CDR1 is MNHNS and CDR2 SASEGT. The CDR3 runs 15 residues. V lost 5 bases and J lost 4; bases outside the gene matches: 3. The starting material was PBMCs from blood, obtained roughly 46 days after vaccination. This clonotype was sampled from a man between 50 and 59 years old who received an inactivated influenza vaccine. This chain connects TRBV6-1 to TRBJ2-1; 12 bases map to TRBD2. Written as DNA, the CDR3 is TGTGCCAGCAGTCCGACTAGCGGGAGATACAATGAGCAGTTCTTC. This sequence encodes CASSPTSGRYNEQFF.